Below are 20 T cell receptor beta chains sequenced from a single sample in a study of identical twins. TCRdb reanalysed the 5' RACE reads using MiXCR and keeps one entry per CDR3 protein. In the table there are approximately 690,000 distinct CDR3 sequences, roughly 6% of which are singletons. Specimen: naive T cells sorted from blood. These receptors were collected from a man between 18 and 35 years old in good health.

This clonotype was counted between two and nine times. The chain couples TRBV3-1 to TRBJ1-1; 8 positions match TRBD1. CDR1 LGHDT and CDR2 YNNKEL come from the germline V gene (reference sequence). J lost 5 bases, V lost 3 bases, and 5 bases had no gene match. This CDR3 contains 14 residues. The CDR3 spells CASSQSDRETEAFF. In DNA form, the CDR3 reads TGTGCCAGCAGCCAGTCGGACAGGGAGACTGAAGCTTTCTTT.

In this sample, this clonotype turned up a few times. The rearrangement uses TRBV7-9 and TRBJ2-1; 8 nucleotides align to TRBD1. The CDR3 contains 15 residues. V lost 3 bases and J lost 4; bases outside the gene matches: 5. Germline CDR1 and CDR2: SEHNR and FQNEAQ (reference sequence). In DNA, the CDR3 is TGTGCCAGCAGCTTTCCCCAGGGGGCGTACAATGAGCAGTTCTTC. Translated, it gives CASSFPQGAYNEQFF.

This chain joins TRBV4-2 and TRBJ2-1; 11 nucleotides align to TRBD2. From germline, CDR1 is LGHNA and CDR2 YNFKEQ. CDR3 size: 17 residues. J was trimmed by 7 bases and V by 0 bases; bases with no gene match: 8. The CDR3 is CASSQEGTSGPQNEQFF. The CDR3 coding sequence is TGTGCCAGCAGCCAAGAGGGGACTAGCGGCCCTCAGAATGAGCAGTTCTTC.

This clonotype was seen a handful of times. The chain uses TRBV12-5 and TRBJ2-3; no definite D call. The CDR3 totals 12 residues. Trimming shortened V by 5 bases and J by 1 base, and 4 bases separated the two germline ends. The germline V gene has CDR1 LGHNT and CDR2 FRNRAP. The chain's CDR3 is CASGPRTDTQYF. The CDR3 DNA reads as TGTGCTAGTGGTCCCCGCACAGATACGCAGTATTTT.

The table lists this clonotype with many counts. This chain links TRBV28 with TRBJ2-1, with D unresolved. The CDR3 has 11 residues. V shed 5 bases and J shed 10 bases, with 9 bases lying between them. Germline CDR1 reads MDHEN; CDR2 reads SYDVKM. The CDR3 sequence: CASSTPREQFF. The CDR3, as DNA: TGTGCCAGCAGTACCCCACGGGAGCAGTTCTTC.

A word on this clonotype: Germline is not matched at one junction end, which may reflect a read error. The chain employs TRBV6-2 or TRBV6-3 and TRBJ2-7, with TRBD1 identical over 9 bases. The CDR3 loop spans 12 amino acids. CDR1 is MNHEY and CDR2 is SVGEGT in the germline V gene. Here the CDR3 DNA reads TGTGCCAGCACCGATCCGGCCGGGACAGGGATCTTC. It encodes CASTDPAGTGIF.

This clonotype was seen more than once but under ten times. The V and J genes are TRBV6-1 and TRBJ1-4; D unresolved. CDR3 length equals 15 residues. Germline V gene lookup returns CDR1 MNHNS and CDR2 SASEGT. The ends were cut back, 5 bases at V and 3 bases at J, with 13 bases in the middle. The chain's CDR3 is CASSPRGGSNEKLFF. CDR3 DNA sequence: TGTGCCAGCAGTCCCCGTGGCGGTTCTAATGAAAAACTGTTTTTT.

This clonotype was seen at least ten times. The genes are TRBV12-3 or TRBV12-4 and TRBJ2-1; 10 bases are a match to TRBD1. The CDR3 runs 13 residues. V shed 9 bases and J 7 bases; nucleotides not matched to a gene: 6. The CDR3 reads CASRTGGRNEQFF. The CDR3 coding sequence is TGTGCCAGTAGGACAGGGGGGCGGAATGAGCAGTTCTTC.

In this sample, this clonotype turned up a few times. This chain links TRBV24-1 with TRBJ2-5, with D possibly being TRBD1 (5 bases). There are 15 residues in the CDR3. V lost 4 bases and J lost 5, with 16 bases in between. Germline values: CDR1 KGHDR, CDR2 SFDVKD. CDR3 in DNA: TGTGCCACCAGTGAGCCAGACAGTTTCCGGGAGACCCAGTACTTC. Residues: CATSEPDSFRETQYF.

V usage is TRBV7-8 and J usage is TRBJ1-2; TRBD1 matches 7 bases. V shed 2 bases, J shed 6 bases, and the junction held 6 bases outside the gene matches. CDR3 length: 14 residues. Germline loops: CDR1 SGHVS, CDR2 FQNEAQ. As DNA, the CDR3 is TGTGCCAGCAGCTTAACAGGGGTCCAGAATGGCTACACCTTC. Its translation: CASSLTGVQNGYTF.

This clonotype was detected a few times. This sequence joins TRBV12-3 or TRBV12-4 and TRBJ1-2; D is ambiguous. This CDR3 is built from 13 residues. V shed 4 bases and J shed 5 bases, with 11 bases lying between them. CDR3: CASSSNLGYGYTF. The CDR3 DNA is TGTGCCAGCAGTTCTAACCTGGGGTATGGCTACACCTTC.

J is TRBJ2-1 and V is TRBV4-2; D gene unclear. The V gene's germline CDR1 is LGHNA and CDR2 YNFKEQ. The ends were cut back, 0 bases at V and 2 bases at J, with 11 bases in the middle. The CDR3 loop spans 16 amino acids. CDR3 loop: CASSQERLDPYNEQFF. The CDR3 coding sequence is TGTGCCAGCAGCCAAGAACGGCTAGACCCCTACAATGAGCAGTTCTTC.

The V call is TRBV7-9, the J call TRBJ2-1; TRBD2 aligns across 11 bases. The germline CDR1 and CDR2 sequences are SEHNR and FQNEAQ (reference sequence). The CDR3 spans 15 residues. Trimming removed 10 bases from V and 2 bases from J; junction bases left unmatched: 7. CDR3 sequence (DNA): TGTGCCACCCTCGTTAGCGGGAGGGCCTACAATGAGCAGTTCTTC. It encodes CATLVSGRAYNEQFF.

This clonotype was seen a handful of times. The CDR3 spells CASRQTGSAYEQYF. In DNA, the CDR3 is TGTGCCAGCCGCCAAACAGGGTCCGCCTACGAGCAGTACTTC. This rearrangement joins TRBV28 to TRBJ2-7, with a weak D call TRBD1 (6 bases). This CDR3 has 14 amino acids. Germline CDR1 reads MDHEN; CDR2 reads SYDVKM. Trimming left V 8 bases short and J 2 bases short, with 16 bases between.

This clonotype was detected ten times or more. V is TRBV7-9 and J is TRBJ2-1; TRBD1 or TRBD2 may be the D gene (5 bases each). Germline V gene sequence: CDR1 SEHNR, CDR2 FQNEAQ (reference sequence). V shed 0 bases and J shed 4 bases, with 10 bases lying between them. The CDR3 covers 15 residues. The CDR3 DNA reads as TGTGCCAGCAGCTTAGCGGGACCACCATACAATGAGCAGTTCTTC. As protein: CASSLAGPPYNEQFF.

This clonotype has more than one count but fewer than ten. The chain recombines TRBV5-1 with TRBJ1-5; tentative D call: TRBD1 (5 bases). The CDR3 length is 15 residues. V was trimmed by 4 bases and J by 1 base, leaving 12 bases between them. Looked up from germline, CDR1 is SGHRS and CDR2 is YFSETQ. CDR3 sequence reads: CASSQSGVSNQPQHF. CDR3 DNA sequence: TGCGCCAGCAGCCAGTCGGGGGTAAGCAATCAGCCCCAGCATTTT. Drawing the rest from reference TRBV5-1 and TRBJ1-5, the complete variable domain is KAGVTQTPRYLIKTRGQQVTLSCSPISGHRSVSWYQQTPGQGLQFLFEYFSETQRNKGNFPGRFSGRQFSNSRSEMNVSTLELGDSALYLCASSQSGVSNQPQHFGDGTRLSIL.

The CDR3 here is CASSPAGTGGTDTQYF. Here the CDR3 DNA reads TGTGCCAGCTCACCGGCCGGGACAGGGGGGACAGATACGCAGTATTTT. The V and J genes are TRBV18 and TRBJ2-3; 11 nucleotides match TRBD1. Trimming at V came to 3 bases and at J to 3 bases, leaving 5 bases not matched to a gene. The CDR3 spans 16 residues. Looked up from germline, CDR1 is KGHSH and CDR2 is LQKENI.

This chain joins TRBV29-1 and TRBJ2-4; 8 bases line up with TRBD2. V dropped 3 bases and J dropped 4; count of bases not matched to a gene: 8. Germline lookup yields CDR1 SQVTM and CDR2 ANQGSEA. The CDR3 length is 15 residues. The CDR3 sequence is CSVEGAGRAKNIQYF. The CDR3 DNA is TGCAGCGTTGAGGGGGCCGGGAGGGCTAAAAACATTCAGTACTTC.

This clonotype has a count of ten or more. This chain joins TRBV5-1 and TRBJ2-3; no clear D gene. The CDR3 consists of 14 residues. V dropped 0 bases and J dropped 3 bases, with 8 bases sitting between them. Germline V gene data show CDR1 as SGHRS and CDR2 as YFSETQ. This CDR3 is CASSLVVATDTQYF. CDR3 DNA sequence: TGCGCCAGCAGCTTGGTGGTAGCTACAGATACGCAGTATTTT.

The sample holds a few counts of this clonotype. CDR3 residues: CASRLASGSQETQYF. CDR3 coding DNA: TGCGCCAGCAGGCTCGCTAGCGGGTCACAAGAGACCCAGTACTTC. V gene TRBV5-1 combines with J gene TRBJ2-5, with TRBD2 identical over 8 bases. The CDR3 totals 15 residues. Germline V gene sequence: CDR1 SGHRS, CDR2 YFSETQ. The ends lost 5 bases at V and 2 bases at J; junction bases unmatched: 8.